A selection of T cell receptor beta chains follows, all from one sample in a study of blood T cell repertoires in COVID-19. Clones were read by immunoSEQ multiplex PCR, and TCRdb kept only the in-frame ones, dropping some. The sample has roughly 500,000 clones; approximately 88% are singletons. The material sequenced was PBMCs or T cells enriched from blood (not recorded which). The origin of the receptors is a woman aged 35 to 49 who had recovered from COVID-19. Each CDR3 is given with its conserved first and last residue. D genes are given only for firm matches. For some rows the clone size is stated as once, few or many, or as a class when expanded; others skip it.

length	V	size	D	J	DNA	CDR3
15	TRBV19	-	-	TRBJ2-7	TGTGCCAGTACCCCCTCGGGGAGGCGGGCCTACGAGCAGTACTTC	CASTPSGRRAYEQYF
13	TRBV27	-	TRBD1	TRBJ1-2	TGTGCCAGCAGCCTGACAGGGACATATGGCTACACCTTC	CASSLTGTYGYTF
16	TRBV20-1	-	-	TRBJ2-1	TGCAGTGCTAGTATCAGCCCGGACAGCCTCTACAATGAGCAGTTCTTC	CSASISPDSLYNEQFF
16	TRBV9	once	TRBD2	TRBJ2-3	TGTGCCAGCAGCGTACCACTAGCGGGATCGCAAGATACGCAGTATTTT	CASSVPLAGSQDTQYF
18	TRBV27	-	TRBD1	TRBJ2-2	TGTGCCAGCACTAGACAGGGGCGTGGGTCTATGGGCACCGGGGAGCTGTTTTTT	CASTRQGRGSMGTGELFF
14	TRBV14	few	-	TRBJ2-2	TGTGCCAGCAGCCAAGATTTGGCCACCGGGGAGCTGTTTTTT	CASSQDLATGELFF
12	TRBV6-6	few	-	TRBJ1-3	TGTGCCAGCAGCACAGTCGGAAACACCATATATTTT	CASSTVGNTIYF
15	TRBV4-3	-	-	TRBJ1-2	TGCGCCAGCAGCCACCCCCCGGGTGGCGGGGTTGGCTACACCTTC	CASSHPPGGGVGYTF
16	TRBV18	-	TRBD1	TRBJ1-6	TGTGCCAGCTCACCGGGGACAGGGGCTAATAATTCACCCCTCCACTTT	CASSPGTGANNSPLHF
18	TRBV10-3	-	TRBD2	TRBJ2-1	TGTGCCAGCCGATCCGGGACTAGCGATCCGAGCTCCTACAATGAGCAGTTCTTC	CASRSGTSDPSSYNEQFF
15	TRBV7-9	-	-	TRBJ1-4	TGTGCCAGCAGCATATATGAGTTCACTAATGAAAAACTGTTTTTT	CASSIYEFTNEKLFF
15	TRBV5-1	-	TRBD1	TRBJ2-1	TGCGCCAGCAGCTTGGCCGGGGACAGGGGGTATGAGCAGTTCTTC	CASSLAGDRGYEQFF
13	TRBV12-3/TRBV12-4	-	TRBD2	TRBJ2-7	TGTGCCAGCAGAGCTAGCGGGACTAGCGAGCAGTACTTC	CASRASGTSEQYF
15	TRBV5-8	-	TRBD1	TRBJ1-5	TGTGCCAGCAGCCCTGGACAGGTGTTGAATCAGCCCCAGCATTTT	CASSPGQVLNQPQHF
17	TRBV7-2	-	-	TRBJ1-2	TGTGCCAGCAGCCCTTCGGGAGGGTTAAGCTTTAACTATGGCTACACCTTC	CASSPSGGLSFNYGYTF
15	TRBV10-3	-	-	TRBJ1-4	TGTGCCATCAGTGAGACGGCTAGCGGGAGTAGGAAACTGTTTTTT	CAISETASGSRKLFF
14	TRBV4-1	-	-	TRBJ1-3	TGCGCCAGCAGCGGCGACAGATCTGGAAACACCATATATTTT	CASSGDRSGNTIYF
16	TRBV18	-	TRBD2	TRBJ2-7	TGTGCCAGCTCACCTCAAGGAGGGAGGGAAGGGAACGAGCAGTACTTC	CASSPQGGREGNEQYF
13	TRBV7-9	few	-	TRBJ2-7	TGTGCCACCACGAGCGGGTTAAACTACGAGCAGTACTTC	CATTSGLNYEQYF
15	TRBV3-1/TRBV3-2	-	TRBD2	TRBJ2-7	TGTGCCAGCAGCCCCTACCCGGGAGGCGCCTACGAGCAGTACTTC	CASSPYPGGAYEQYF
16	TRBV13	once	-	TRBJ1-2	TGTGCCAGCAGCTTAAGCTCTCCCCTTTCTTTCTATGGCTACACCTTC	CASSLSSPLSFYGYTF
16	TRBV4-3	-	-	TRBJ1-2	TGCGCCAGCAGCCAAGAAAACAGCCGAGCTAACTATGGCTACACCTTC	CASSQENSRANYGYTF
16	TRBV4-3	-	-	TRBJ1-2	TGCGCCAGCAGCCAAGATCGCAGGACAGCCTACTATGGCTACACCTTC	CASSQDRRTAYYGYTF
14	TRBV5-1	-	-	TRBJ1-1	TGCGCCAGCAGCTTGATCCTAACGAACACTGAAGCTTTCTTT	CASSLILTNTEAFF
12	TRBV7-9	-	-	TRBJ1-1	TGTGCCAGCAGCTTAGGGCGGGTTGAAGCTTTCTTT	CASSLGRVEAFF
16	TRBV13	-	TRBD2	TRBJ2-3	TGTGCCAGCAGCCGGTGGGGGGGAGGGAGCACAGATACGCAGTATTTT	CASSRWGGGSTDTQYF
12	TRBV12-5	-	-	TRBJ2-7	TGTGCTAGTGGTTTGACTAGATCTGAGCAGTACTTC	CASGLTRSEQYF
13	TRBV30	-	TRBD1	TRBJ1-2	TGTGCCTGGAGTCGGGACAGCAACTATGGCTACACCTTC	CAWSRDSNYGYTF
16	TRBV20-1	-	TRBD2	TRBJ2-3	TGCAGTGCTAGTGGTGGCGGGGGGCTGGGTCAGATGGTGCAGTATTTT	CSASGGGGLGQMVQYF
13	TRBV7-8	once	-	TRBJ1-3	TGTGCCAGCAGCTTATCCCCTATTGACACCATATATTTT	CASSLSPIDTIYF
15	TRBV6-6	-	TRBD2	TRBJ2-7	TGTGCCAGCAATACCGGGACTACCTTCTCCTACGAGCAGTACTTC	CASNTGTTFSYEQYF
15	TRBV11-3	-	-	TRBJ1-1	TGTGCCAGCAGCTTAGCCGGGGGTTTGAACACTGAAGCTTTCTTT	CASSLAGGLNTEAFF
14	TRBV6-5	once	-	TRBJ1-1	TGTGCCAGCAGTTCAGGCAGGGGTGGTATTGGAGCTTTCTTT	CASSSGRGGIGAFF
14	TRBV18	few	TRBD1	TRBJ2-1	TGTGCCAGCTCACCCCAGACAGGGGGCAATGAGCAGTTCTTC	CASSPQTGGNEQFF
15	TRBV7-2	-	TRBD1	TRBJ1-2	TGTGCCAGCAGCTTAGCTCTACAGGGGGCAGGGGGCTACACCTTC	CASSLALQGAGGYTF
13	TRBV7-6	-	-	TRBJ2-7	TGTGCCAGCAGCTTAGAACAATACTACGAGCAGTACTTC	CASSLEQYYEQYF
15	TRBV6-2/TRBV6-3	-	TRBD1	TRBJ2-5	TGTGCCAGCAGTCCCGGGACAGGGATTGGAGAGACCCAGTACTTC	CASSPGTGIGETQYF
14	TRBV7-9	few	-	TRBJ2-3	TGTGCCAGCAGCTCGGGACTTTTCACAGATACGCAGTATTTT	CASSSGLFTDTQYF
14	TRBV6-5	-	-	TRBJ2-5	TGTGCCAGCAGCCCCTTCCGGGACCAAGAGACCCAGTACTTC	CASSPFRDQETQYF
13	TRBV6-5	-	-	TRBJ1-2	TGTGCCAGCAGTTACTCAGGCAGGGTGTCCTACACCTTC	CASSYSGRVSYTF